The clone carrying this TCR beta chain occurred once. The antigen is undetermined. The sequencing template was cDNA reverse transcribed from extracted RNA. Sequencing was performed with immunoSEQ multiplex PCR; in TCRdb, only in-frame clones are kept and a portion is missing. The repertoire holds approximately 150,000 clones, with about 60% as singletons. The data were taken from a study of CD8+ T cells in alopecia areata. Overall study results and limits: It was observed that many expanded lesional clones persisted in scalp and blood during tofacitinib. Clonality exceeded that of normal scalp in lesional scalp, most notably in alopecia totalis/universalis. For patients receiving tofacitinib, scalp clonality and expanded CD8+ clones among the top 100 significantly decreased.

Indicated treatment: oral pan-JAK inhibitor, 5-10 mg twice daily. Germline CDR1 is SGHAT and CDR2 is FQNNGV. Between the trimmed V and J ends, which lost 1 base and 1 base, there was a span of 11 bases. This CDR3 is 16 amino acids long. This material consisted of CD4+ T cells sorted from blood, taken at week 24, from a patient treated with tofacitinib. The chain recombines TRBV11-2 with TRBJ2-1, with a possible D match to TRBD1 (5 bases). This clonotype originated in a human donor with alopecia areata. The CDR3 nucleotides are TGTGCCAGCAGCTTAGGTGGGGCCAGGTCCTACAATGAGCAGTTCTTC. Residues: CASSLGGARSYNEQFF.